These T cell receptor beta chains were read from a single sample in a study of blood T cell repertoires in COVID-19. Libraries were prepared by immunoSEQ multiplex PCR; TCRdb keeps only in-frame clonotypes and omits some of them. The sample yields 200,000 to 300,000 clones, over 70% seen once. The sample was peripheral blood. These receptors all come from a human donor in a cohort sampled during active COVID-19. Each CDR3 is given without its conserved first and last residue. The D gene is left open where the match is weak.

j_call	d_call	v_call	cdr3_length	cdr3_aa
TRBJ2-1	-	TRBV2	12	ASRSTRSYNEQF
TRBJ2-7	-	TRBV9	11	ASSVDSSYEQY
TRBJ2-5	-	TRBV7-6	12	ASSLGGPQETQY
TRBJ2-3	TRBD2	TRBV9	13	ASSLSGSYTDTQY
TRBJ1-4	-	TRBV7-9	12	ASSSGPSHEKLF
TRBJ2-2	TRBD2	TRBV10-3	12	AIGTSGGTGELF
TRBJ2-3	-	TRBV5-1	12	ASSFGAVTDTQY
TRBJ1-2	-	TRBV9	12	ASSADGGHGGYT
TRBJ2-4	TRBD1	TRBV6-5	13	ASRGAGTGKNIQY
TRBJ1-5	-	TRBV7-8	14	ASSLTRVKDNQPQH
TRBJ1-1	-	TRBV7-9	16	ASSFNLRGIGTNTEAF
TRBJ1-4	-	TRBV4-2	12	ASSPGSTNEKLF
TRBJ1-4	-	TRBV28	15	ASSQTPPRGRNEKLF
TRBJ1-2	-	TRBV9	12	ASSVDRANYGYT
TRBJ1-2	-	TRBV14	12	ASSQESQGYGYT
TRBJ2-7	TRBD1	TRBV27	13	ASSLGQGIFDEQY
TRBJ2-1	-	TRBV5-1	11	ASSLLLSGEQF
TRBJ2-7	-	TRBV28	12	ASSGGSFYYEQY
TRBJ2-6	-	TRBV7-2	14	ASSLASGTGANVLT
TRBJ2-1	TRBD2	TRBV19	13	ASSLLAGGFNEQF
TRBJ1-2	TRBD1	TRBV5-8	15	ASSLAMISGTEYGYT
TRBJ2-7	TRBD2	TRBV7-9	14	ASSLGGLADAYEQY
TRBJ2-1	TRBD2	TRBV5-1	18	ASSLGVLGLAGDSSDEQF
TRBJ2-1	TRBD2	TRBV5-8	14	ASSSVAGGAYNEQF
TRBJ2-1	TRBD2	TRBV7-2	14	ASSVTSGGAGNEQF
TRBJ2-3	TRBD2	TRBV6-2/TRBV6-3	13	ASSRAGARTDTQY
TRBJ2-1	-	TRBV10-3	15	AISALIDSSSYNEQF
TRBJ1-5	-	TRBV28	13	ASSLREFSGQPQH
TRBJ2-6	-	TRBV18	13	ASSHSRAGANVLT
TRBJ2-1	-	TRBV5-1	11	ASSSNSYNEQF
TRBJ2-5	TRBD1	TRBV5-1	16	ASSLDDRGPKGRETQY
TRBJ2-2	-	TRBV3-1/TRBV3-2	13	ASSQVLGASGELF
TRBJ1-6	-	TRBV21-1	12	ASKMDRGRSPLH
TRBJ1-2	TRBD1	TRBV7-9	15	ASSKTGTRDLNYGYT
TRBJ2-2	TRBD2	TRBV4-3	13	ASSQAGGGTGELF
TRBJ2-3	-	TRBV11-2	9	ASRKGGAQY
TRBJ2-3	TRBD1	TRBV5-1	15	ASSLEDLGQGADTQY
TRBJ2-3	TRBD2	TRBV4-2	16	ASSRRSGGDAGTDTQY
TRBJ1-1	-	TRBV10-2	15	ASSEFDTLSGNTEAF
TRBJ1-6	-	TRBV27	13	ASRTTYSYNSPLH
TRBJ1-1	-	TRBV21-1	10	ASSKARTEAF
TRBJ2-3	TRBD2	TRBV12-5	14	ASGLEAGGVRDTQY
TRBJ2-5	TRBD2	TRBV14	13	ASSRREDLRGTQY
TRBJ2-7	TRBD2	TRBV3-1/TRBV3-2	12	ASSLSSRGVEQY
TRBJ2-7	-	TRBV5-4	12	ASSARQKGYEQY
TRBJ1-2	-	TRBV7-2	13	ASSLGGAFNYGYT
TRBJ2-2	-	TRBV11-3	14	ASSPRSGRDTGELF